A single sample is the source of the 11 T cell receptor beta chains below, sequenced in a study of blood T cell repertoires in COVID-19 (TCRdb year 2020). Library generation was performed with the immunoSEQ multiplex PCR assay. The source is immuneACCESS, and TCRdb retained only in-frame sequences with V and J called. Part of the clones is not carried over; for the studies checked, unresolved V genes explain less than half of this, and the remainder is unexplained. The table for this sample lists roughly 80,000 clones; over 75% of them were counted only once. The top ten hold 14% of the sample. Specimen: peripheral blood. The source is a woman between 70 and 85 years old with acute or convalescent COVID-19.

This clone appeared once. The gene calls are TRBV2 and TRBJ2-7; maybe TRBD2 (6 bases). CDR1 and CDR2 (germline): SNHLY, FYNNEI. The CDR3 extends over 12 amino acids. With 7 bases removed from V and 2 bases from J, the gap between germline ends came to 9 bases. The DNA of the CDR3 is TGTGCCAGCAATACGGGGGCCTACGAGCAGTACGTC. It codes for CASNTGAYEQYV.

This chain links TRBV6-1 with TRBJ1-2; TRBD1 agrees at 7 bases. The CDR3 is 14 residues long. Germline lookup yields CDR1 MNHNS and CDR2 SASEGT. The V gene end was trimmed by 6 bases and the J gene end by 2 bases; junction bases not matched to a gene: 6. CDR3 in DNA: TGTGCCAGCAGCGACAGGGCTGGGAACTATGGCTACACCTTC. Its translation is CASSDRAGNYGYTF.

A word on this clone: An end of the junction differs from the germline gene, which may be a read error. The chain employs TRBV3-1 (or the pseudogene TRBV3-2) and TRBJ1-2; D not resolved. Germline CDR1 is LGHDT and CDR2 is YNNKEL (reference sequence). This CDR3 contains 15 residues. The CDR3 nucleotides are TGTGCCAGCAGCCAAGATGAGGCGACTAATTATGGCTACACCTTC. The encoded protein is CASSQDEATNYGYTF.

V is TRBV6-5 and J is TRBJ1-1, with 10 positions matching TRBD1. The V and J ends lost 11 bases and 3 bases, in that order; junction bases with no gene match: 6. The germline gives CDR1 MNHEY, CDR2 SVGAGI. The CDR3 runs 13 residues. For the CDR3, the DNA is TGTGCCTGCCGGGACAGGGGCTACACTGAAGCTTTCTTT. Its translation: CACRDRGYTEAFF.

This clone was seen only a few times. V usage is TRBV25-1 and J usage is TRBJ1-5, with D possibly being TRBD1 (5 bases). V shed 5 bases and J shed 1 base, with 9 bases lying between them. Germline CDR1 reads MGHDK; CDR2 reads SYGVNS. The CDR3 runs to 14 residues. The CDR3: CASSRGVSNQPQHF. The CDR3 DNA follows: TGTGCCAGCAGTCGGGGGGTAAGCAATCAGCCCCAGCATTTT.

The V call is TRBV6-5, the J call TRBJ1-1; no clear D. The germline gives CDR1 MNHEY, CDR2 SVGAGI. The V end lost 6 bases, the J end lost 0 bases, and 8 bases lay between the germline ends. This CDR3 is built from 13 residues. The CDR3 protein is CASSRRVNTEAFF. DNA for the CDR3: TGTGCCAGCAGCAGACGGGTGAACACTGAAGCTTTCTTT.

The chain recombines TRBV11-3 with TRBJ1-5; TRBD1 might be the D (5 bases). The CDR3 sequence is 13 residues long. CDR1 is SGHNT, CDR2 YENEEA, per germline. Trimming shortened V by 2 bases and J by 5 bases, and 7 bases separated the two germline ends. This chain's CDR3 is CASSLQGDQPQHF. The CDR3 nucleotides read TGTGCCAGCAGCTTACAAGGGGATCAGCCCCAGCATTTT.

V usage is TRBV6-6 and J usage is TRBJ2-7; 10 nucleotides line up with TRBD2. Unmatched junction bases numbered 11, after V lost 5 bases and J lost 4 bases. Looked up from germline, CDR1 is MNHNY and CDR2 is SVGAGI (reference sequence). The CDR3 is 16 amino acids. The CDR3 region has the DNA TGTGCCAGCAGTAAGGCGCTGCTAGCGGGGGTGTACGAGCAGTACGTC. The encoded protein is CASSKALLAGVYEQYV.

As for this clone: A junction end diverges from the germline sequence, so it may reflect a read error. The J gene is TRBJ2-2, the V gene TRBV19; possibly TRBD2 for D (5 bases). The germline V gene encodes CDR1 LNHDA and CDR2 SQIVND (reference sequence). The CDR3 spans 13 residues. CDR3 sequence: CASSMENTGELFF. As DNA, the CDR3 is TGTGCCAGTAGTATGGAAAACACCGGGGAGTTGTTTTTT.

V usage is TRBV7-8 and J usage is TRBJ2-1; 10 nucleotides agree with TRBD2. Germline V gene data show CDR1 as SGHVS and CDR2 as FQNEAQ. The CDR3 is 14 residues long. J lost 5 bases, V lost 7 bases, and 5 bases had no gene match. CDR3 region: CASNPGLANNEQFF. CDR3 nucleotides: TGTGCCAGCAACCCGGGACTAGCGAACAATGAGCAGTTCTTC. The whole variable domain, filled in from reference TRBV7-8 and TRBJ2-1, reads GAGVSQSPRYKVAKRGQDVALRCDPISGHVSLFWYQQALGQGPEFLTYFQNEAQLDKSGLPSDRFFAERPEGSVSTLKIQRTQQEDSAVYLCASNPGLANNEQFFGPGTRLTVL.

Regarding this clone: Other nucleotide sequences from this sample produce the same CDR3. The CDR3 coding sequence is TGTGCCAGCAGCCAAGACGCAGGAGCGGCGAACACTGAAGCTTTCTTT. Protein product: CASSQDAGAANTEAFF. V gene TRBV3-1 (or the pseudogene TRBV3-2) combines with J gene TRBJ1-1; no definite D call. Trimming took off 0 bases at V and 1 base at J, with 12 bases between the two ends. CDR1 is LGHDT and CDR2 is YNNKEL in the germline V gene (reference sequence). CDR3 length: 16 amino acids.